The 21 T cell receptor beta chains below come from one sample, sequenced in a study of cytomegalovirus exposure and HLA in healthy donors. PCR involved 60 Vbeta and 13 Jbeta primers. Profiling relied on immunoSEQ multiplex PCR, and the TCRdb table lists in-frame clones only, not all of them. The table records about 130,000 clones, approximately 80% of them present only once. Source material: PBMCs. Source of these receptors: a woman between 18 and 30 years old in good health and CMV-seropositive.

The rearrangement joins TRBV6-5 to TRBJ2-2; TRBD1 agrees at 7 bases. Germline trimming cut 6 bases from V and 1 base from J; bases unmatched to any gene: 2. Germline-derived CDR1 and CDR2 are MNHEY and SVGAGI. The CDR3 loop spans 14 amino acids. CDR3 residues: CASRRQGNTGELFF. DNA of the CDR3: TGTGCCAGCAGGCGACAGGGGAACACCGGGGAGCTGTTTTTT.

The chain carries TRBV27 and TRBJ1-5, with D maybe TRBD1 (6 bases). Germline assignment: CDR1 MNHEY and CDR2 SMNVEV (reference sequence). This CDR3 region has 14 residues. V gave up 3 bases and J gave up 7 bases, with 13 bases separating them. Here the CDR3 reads CASSFAGEGQPQHF. The CDR3 DNA reads as TGTGCCAGCAGTTTCGCAGGGGAGGGACAGCCCCAGCATTTT.

A note on this clone: Other DNA sequences in the sample encode the same CDR3. The chain uses TRBV10-3 and TRBJ2-7, with D tentatively TRBD2 (5 bases). Germline CDR1 is ENHRY and CDR2 is SYGVKD. V lost 1 base and J lost 3, with 7 bases in between. This CDR3 comprises 13 residues. CDR3 sequence reads: CAISEWENYEQYF. CDR3 DNA: TGTGCCATCAGTGAGTGGGAGAACTACGAGCAGTACTTC.

In this sample, this clone turned up a few times. The chain is built from TRBV12-5 and TRBJ1-1; TRBD1 is a possible D gene (5 bases). V was trimmed by 6 bases and J by 7 bases, leaving 15 bases between them. This CDR3 spans 13 amino acids. Germline CDR1 and CDR2: LGHNT and FRNRAP. In nucleotides, the CDR3 is TGTGCTAGTGGCCTACAGGCGGCAGGTGAAGCTTTCTTT. Protein product: CASGLQAAGEAFF.

The chain is built from TRBV19 and TRBJ1-5, with D unresolved. This CDR3 spans 14 amino acids. Per the germline V gene, CDR1 is LNHDA and CDR2 is SQIVND (reference sequence). The V and J ends lost 9 bases and 0 bases respectively, with 12 bases between them. The CDR3 region has the DNA TGTGCCAGCCGCCCAGGCGTTAGCAATCAGCCCCAGCATTTT. Its translation: CASRPGVSNQPQHF.

This clone was found once. Within the sample, other DNA sequences also encode this same CDR3. The V call is TRBV5-1, the J call TRBJ2-7; 8 nucleotides agree with TRBD2. The V gene's germline CDR1 is SGHRS and CDR2 YFSETQ. CDR3 length: 17 amino acids. The V segment lost 0 bases and the J segment 4 bases; nucleotides outside the gene matches: 12. This CDR3 is CASSLVAFGTGGYEQYF. CDR3 bases: TGCGCCAGCAGCTTGGTAGCGTTTGGGACGGGGGGGTACGAGCAGTACTTC.

The chain joins TRBV6-4 to TRBJ2-2; 8 nucleotides align to TRBD1. Germline V gene data show CDR1 as MRHNA and CDR2 as SNTAGT. The ends lost 6 bases at V and 4 bases at J; junction bases unmatched: 7. The CDR3 is 15 amino acids. CDR3 amino acids: CASRAGQGVTGELFF. CDR3 nucleotide sequence: TGTGCCAGCAGAGCTGGACAGGGAGTCACCGGGGAGCTGTTTTTT.

This chain joins TRBV28 and TRBJ1-2, with 7 positions matching TRBD1. Germline CDR1 MDHEN, CDR2 SYDVKM. The length of the CDR3 is 13 residues. Trimming at V came to 11 bases and at J to 4 bases, leaving 10 bases not matched to a gene. This CDR3 is CAGSGQAAYGYTF. DNA of the CDR3: TGTGCCGGCTCAGGACAGGCGGCCTATGGCTACACCTTC.

V gene TRBV29-1 combines with J gene TRBJ2-3; D not certain. V was cut by 3 bases and J by 2 bases, with 15 bases left in between. Germline-derived CDR1 and CDR2 are SQVTM and ANQGSEA. This CDR3 is built from 15 residues. This CDR3 is CSVELTRPNTDTQYF. CDR3 coding DNA: TGCAGCGTTGAGTTAACCCGCCCTAACACAGATACGCAGTATTTT.

This clone was counted a single time. CDR3 loop: CASSPLTSGGAETQYF. The CDR3 nucleotides read TGTGCCAGCAGCCCTTTGACTAGCGGGGGGGCCGAGACCCAGTACTTC. The chain combines TRBV5-4 with TRBJ2-5; 14 nucleotides line up with TRBD2. CDR3 size: 16 residues. V was pared by 4 bases and J by 5 bases, with 7 bases of the junction left unmatched. Germline CDR1 is SGHNT and CDR2 is YYREEE (reference sequence).

This clone occurred once. The chain employs TRBV5-1 and TRBJ2-5, with D maybe TRBD2 (6 bases). This CDR3 has 10 residues. Trimming cost V 9 bases and J 7 bases, with 10 bases left between them. CDR1 and CDR2 from the germline V gene are SGHRS and YFSETQ. In nucleotides, the CDR3 is TGCGCCACCCCCGGGGGGACCCAGTACTTC. Amino acids: CATPGGTQYF.

The chain has TRBV29-1 and TRBJ2-5; a weak D match, TRBD1 (6 bases). CDR1 is SQVTM and CDR2 is ANQGSEA in the germline V gene. V lost 3 bases and J 4 bases, leaving 9 bases between the germline ends. This CDR3 comprises 12 residues. The CDR3 bases are TGCAGCGTTGATCAAGGGGGAGAGACCCAGTACTTC. Its protein product is CSVDQGGETQYF.

The J gene is TRBJ2-3, the V gene TRBV13; 14 nucleotides align to TRBD2. The CDR3 has 18 residues. CDR1 PRHDT and CDR2 FYEKMQ come from the germline V gene (reference sequence). Trimming took 5 bases from V and 8 from J; bases not matched to a gene: 15. The CDR3 DNA sequence: TGTGCCAGCAGCGCGGGGCGCAGACTAGCGGGGGGGCCGACTACGCAGTATTTT. Protein: CASSAGRRLAGGPTTQYF.

Comment on this clone: A read error may account for a junction end that differs from germline. The chain employs TRBV7-7 and TRBJ1-5; tentatively, D is TRBD1 (5 bases). Per the germline V gene, CDR1 is SSHAT and CDR2 is FNYEAQ (reference sequence). This CDR3 is built from 13 residues. In nucleotides, the CDR3 is TGTGCTAGCAGCTTAGGGAGGGGACAGCCCCAGCATTTT. This translates into CASSLGRGQPQHF. Full variable domain (missing parts from reference TRBV7-7 and TRBJ1-5): GAGVSQSPRYKVTKRGQDVTLRCDPISSHATLYWYQQALGQGPEFLTYFNYEAQPDKSGLPSDRFSAERPEGSISTLTIQRTEQRDSAMYRCASSLGRGQPQHFGDGTRLSIL.

The chain recombines TRBV2 with TRBJ2-3, with 9 nucleotides matching TRBD1. With V trimmed by 6 bases and J by 2 bases, 9 bases remained unmatched. The CDR3 consists of 16 residues. In germline, CDR1 is SNHLY, CDR2 FYNNEI. The CDR3 DNA is TGTGCCAGCAGATCGGGACAGGGAGTCTCCACAGATACGCAGTATTTT. It translates to CASRSGQGVSTDTQYF.

J is TRBJ2-7 and V is TRBV25-1; unclear D gene. The CDR3 is made up of 14 amino acids. Germline-derived CDR1 and CDR2 are MGHDK and SYGVNS. The germline V and J ends were trimmed by 8 bases and 0 bases, with 14 bases remaining between them. Here the CDR3 reads CASLGPASSYEQYF. The CDR3 DNA follows: TGTGCCAGCCTCGGCCCAGCGAGCTCCTACGAGCAGTACTTC.

This clone was counted between two and nine times. V usage is TRBV5-1 and J usage is TRBJ1-3; no clear D. The ends were cut back, 0 bases at V and 0 bases at J, with 4 bases in the middle. The CDR3 is 14 residues long. Germline V CDR1 and CDR2: SGHRS, YFSETQ. DNA of the CDR3: TGCGCCAGCAGCTTGGGTAACTCTGGAAACACCATATATTTT. Protein: CASSLGNSGNTIYF.

This sequence joins TRBV5-5 and TRBJ2-7; 13 nucleotides align to TRBD2. Trimming removed 0 bases from V and 7 bases from J; junction bases left unmatched: 1. The CDR3 consists of 14 residues. The germline gives CDR1 SGHKS, CDR2 YYEKEE (reference sequence). The CDR3 DNA sequence: TGTGCCAGCAGCTTGGAGGGACTAGCGGGGGAGCAGTACTTC. Its protein is CASSLEGLAGEQYF.

This clone has a handful of counts. This rearrangement joins TRBV5-5 to TRBJ2-7, with 9 bases fitting TRBD2. CDR1 is SGHKS and CDR2 is YYEKEE in the germline V gene (reference sequence). Trimming at V came to 1 base and at J to 4 bases, leaving 9 bases not matched to a gene. This CDR3 contains 16 residues. The CDR3 sequence is CASSLFGSGGPYEQYF. CDR3 bases: TGTGCCAGCAGCTTGTTTGGTAGCGGGGGCCCTTACGAGCAGTACTTC.

The rearrangement uses TRBV10-3 and TRBJ1-4, with a weak D call TRBD1 (5 bases). In germline, CDR1 is ENHRY, CDR2 SYGVKD. The V and J ends lost 0 bases and 2 bases respectively, with 7 bases between them. CDR3 length: 15 amino acids. DNA of the CDR3: TGTGCCATCAGTGAGTCTCAGGGTACTAATGAAAAACTGTTTTTT. Encoded protein: CAISESQGTNEKLFF.

The J gene is TRBJ2-2, the V gene TRBV19; the match to TRBD1 covers 8 bases. The germline CDR1 and CDR2 sequences are LNHDA and SQIVND (reference sequence). This CDR3 is 18 amino acids long. Trimming took 5 bases from V and 4 from J; bases not matched to a gene: 15. CDR3 coding DNA: TGTGCCAGTAGTTTATGGCAGGGGGCGGCCCCGAGCACCGGGGAGCTGTTTTTT. It is translated as CASSLWQGAAPSTGELFF. The full variable domain, completed using reference TRBV19 and TRBJ2-2, is DGGITQSPKYLFRKEGQNVTLSCEQNLNHDAMYWYRQDPGQGLRLIYYSQIVNDFQKGDIAEGYSVSREKKESFPLTVTSAQKNPTAFYLCASSLWQGAAPSTGELFFGEGSRLTVL.